These 4 T cell receptor beta chains came from one sample sequenced in a study of control samples from healthy donors and cancer patients. Assay: immunoSEQ multiplex PCR; the TCRdb copy retains only in-frame clones and omits some. This table has over 60,000 clones, almost 85% appearing once. The sequencing input was blood. The receptors here all came from a middle-aged man in good health.

In DNA, the CDR3 is TGCGCCAGCAGCGGCCAGTCGTATGGCTACACCTTC. Protein: CASSGQSYGYTF. J is TRBJ1-2 and V is TRBV5-1; D is unclear. Germline V CDR1 and CDR2: SGHRS, YFSETQ. V lost 4 bases to trimming and J lost 5 bases, with 9 bases between them. CDR3 length equals 12 residues.

This clone was detected only once. DNA of the CDR3: TGTGCCAGTAGTATAGGAGCCCGTGGAGAGCAGTACTTC. The encoded protein is CASSIGARGEQYF. The chain has TRBV19 and TRBJ2-7; D not certain. The CDR3 loop spans 13 amino acids. The V gene's germline CDR1 is LNHDA and CDR2 SQIVND (reference sequence). Trimming removed 1 base at V and 7 bases at J, with 11 bases between.

This clone was observed once. V is TRBV3-1 (or the pseudogene TRBV3-2) and J is TRBJ2-7, with 8 bases matching TRBD2. The germline V gene has CDR1 LGHDT and CDR2 YNNKEL (reference sequence). CDR3 length: 14 residues. The V and J ends lost 4 bases and 5 bases, in that order; junction bases with no gene match: 7. The CDR3 protein is CASSLGLAQNEQYF. In DNA form, the CDR3 reads TGTGCCAGCAGCCTCGGACTAGCTCAAAACGAGCAGTACTTC.

This chain connects TRBV12-3 or TRBV12-4 to TRBJ1-1, with a tentative D call TRBD1 (5 bases). V dropped 5 bases and J dropped 0 bases, with 7 bases sitting between them. This CDR3 has 13 residues. The CDR3: CASSTGMNTEAFF. The CDR3 DNA follows: TGTGCCAGCAGTACAGGTATGAACACTGAAGCTTTCTTT.